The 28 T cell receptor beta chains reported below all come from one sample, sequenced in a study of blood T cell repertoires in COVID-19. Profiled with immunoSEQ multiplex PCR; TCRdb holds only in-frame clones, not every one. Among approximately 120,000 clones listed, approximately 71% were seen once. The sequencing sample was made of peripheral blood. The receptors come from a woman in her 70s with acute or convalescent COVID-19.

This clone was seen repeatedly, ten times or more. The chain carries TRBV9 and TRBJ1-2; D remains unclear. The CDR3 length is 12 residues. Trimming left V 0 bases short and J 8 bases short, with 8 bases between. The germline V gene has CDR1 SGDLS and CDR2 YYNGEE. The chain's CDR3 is CASSVGATGYTF. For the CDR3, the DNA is TGTGCCAGCAGCGTAGGGGCGACCGGCTACACCTTC.

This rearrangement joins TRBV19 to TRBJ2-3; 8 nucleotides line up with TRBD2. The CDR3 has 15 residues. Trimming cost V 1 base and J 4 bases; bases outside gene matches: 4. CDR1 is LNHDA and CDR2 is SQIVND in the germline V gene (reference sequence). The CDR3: CASSIATGGADTQYF. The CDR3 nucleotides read TGTGCCAGTAGTATAGCGACGGGGGGGGCAGATACGCAGTATTTT. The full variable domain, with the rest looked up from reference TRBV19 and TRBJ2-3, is DGGITQSPKYLFRKEGQNVTLSCEQNLNHDAMYWYRQDPGQGLRLIYYSQIVNDFQKGDIAEGYSVSREKKESFPLTVTSAQKNPTAFYLCASSIATGGADTQYFGPGTRLTVL.

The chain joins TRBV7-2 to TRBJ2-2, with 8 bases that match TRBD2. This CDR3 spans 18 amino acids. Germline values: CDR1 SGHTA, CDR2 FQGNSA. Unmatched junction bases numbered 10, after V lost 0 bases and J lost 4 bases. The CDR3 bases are TGTGCCAGCAGCTTAGCGTTCATGGCGGGGGGCGTCACCGGGGAGCTGTTTTTT. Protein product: CASSLAFMAGGVTGELFF.

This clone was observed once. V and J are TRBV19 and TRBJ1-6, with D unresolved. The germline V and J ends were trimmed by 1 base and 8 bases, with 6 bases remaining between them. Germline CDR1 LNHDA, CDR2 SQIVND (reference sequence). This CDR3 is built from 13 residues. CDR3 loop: CASSIAEDSPLHF. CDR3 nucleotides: TGTGCCAGTAGTATAGCCGAGGATTCACCCCTCCACTTT.

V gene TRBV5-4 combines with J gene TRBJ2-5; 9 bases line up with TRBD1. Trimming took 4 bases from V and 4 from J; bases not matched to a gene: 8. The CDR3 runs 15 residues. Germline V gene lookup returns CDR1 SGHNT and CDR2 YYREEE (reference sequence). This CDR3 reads CASSQRTGAGETQYF. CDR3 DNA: TGTGCCAGCAGCCAAAGGACAGGGGCAGGAGAGACCCAGTACTTC.

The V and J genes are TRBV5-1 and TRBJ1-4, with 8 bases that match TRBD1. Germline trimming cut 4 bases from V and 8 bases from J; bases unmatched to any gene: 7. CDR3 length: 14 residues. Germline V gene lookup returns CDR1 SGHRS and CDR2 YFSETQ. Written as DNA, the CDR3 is TGCGCCAGCAGCGGACAGGGCCCTCGAGAAAAACTGTTTTTT. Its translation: CASSGQGPREKLFF.

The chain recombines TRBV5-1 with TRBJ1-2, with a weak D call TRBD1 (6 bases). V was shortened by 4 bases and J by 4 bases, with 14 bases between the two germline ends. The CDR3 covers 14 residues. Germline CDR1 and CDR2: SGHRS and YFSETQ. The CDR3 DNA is TGCGCCAGCAGCCCCGGGGGGGGCACCTATGGCTACACCTTC. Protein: CASSPGGGTYGYTF.

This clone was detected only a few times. The CDR3 sequence: CASSSTGFYGYTF. Written as DNA, the CDR3 is TGTGCCAGCAGTTCGACAGGGTTCTATGGCTACACCTTC. V gene TRBV14 combines with J gene TRBJ1-2; 7 positions agree with TRBD1. The CDR3 has 13 amino acids. CDR1 SGHDN and CDR2 FVKESK come from the germline V gene. The V gene end was trimmed by 6 bases and the J gene end by 4 bases; junction bases not matched to a gene: 5.

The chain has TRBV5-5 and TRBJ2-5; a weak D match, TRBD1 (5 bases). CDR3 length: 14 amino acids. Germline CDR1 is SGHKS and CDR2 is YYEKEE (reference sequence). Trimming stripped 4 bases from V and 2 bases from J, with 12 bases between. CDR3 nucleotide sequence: TGTGCCAGCAGCCCTCGGACAAGTCAAGAGACCCAGTACTTC. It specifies CASSPRTSQETQYF.

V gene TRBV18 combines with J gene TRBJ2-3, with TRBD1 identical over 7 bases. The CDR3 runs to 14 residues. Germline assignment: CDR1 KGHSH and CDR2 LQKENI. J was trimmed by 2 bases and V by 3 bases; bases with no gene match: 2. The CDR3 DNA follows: TGTGCCAGCTCACCTGAGGGGGCCACAGATACGCAGTATTTT. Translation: CASSPEGATDTQYF.

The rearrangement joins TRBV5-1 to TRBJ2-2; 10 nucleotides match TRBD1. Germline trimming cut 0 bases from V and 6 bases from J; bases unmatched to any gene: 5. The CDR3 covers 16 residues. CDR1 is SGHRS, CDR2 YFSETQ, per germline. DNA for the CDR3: TGCGCCAGCAGCTTGGGGGACAGGGGAGGTCCCGGGGAGCTGTTTTTT. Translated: CASSLGDRGGPGELFF. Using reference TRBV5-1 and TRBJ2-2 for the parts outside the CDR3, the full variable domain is KAGVTQTPRYLIKTRGQQVTLSCSPISGHRSVSWYQQTPGQGLQFLFEYFSETQRNKGNFPGRFSGRQFSNSRSEMNVSTLELGDSALYLCASSLGDRGGPGELFFGEGSRLTVL.

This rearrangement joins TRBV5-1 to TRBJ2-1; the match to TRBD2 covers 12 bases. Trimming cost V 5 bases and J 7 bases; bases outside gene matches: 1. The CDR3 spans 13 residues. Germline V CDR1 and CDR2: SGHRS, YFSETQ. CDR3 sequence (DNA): TGCGCCAGCAGACTAGCGGGGGGAAATGAGCAGTTCTTC. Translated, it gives CASRLAGGNEQFF.

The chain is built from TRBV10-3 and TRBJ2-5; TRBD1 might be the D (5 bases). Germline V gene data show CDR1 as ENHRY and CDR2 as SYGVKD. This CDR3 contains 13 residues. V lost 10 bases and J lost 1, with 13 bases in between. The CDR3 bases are TGTGCCACCAAAGGGGCGGCCCAAGAGACCCAGTACTTC. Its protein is CATKGAAQETQYF.

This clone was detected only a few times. CDR3 region: CASSPEGLLAGGTGELFF. CDR3 bases: TGTGCCAGCAGTCCGGAGGGCTTGCTAGCGGGGGGCACCGGGGAGCTGTTTTTT. This chain connects TRBV28 to TRBJ2-2, with 11 bases identical to TRBD2. V was clipped by 5 bases and J by 4 bases; unmatched bases: 12. Germline V gene lookup returns CDR1 MDHEN and CDR2 SYDVKM. This CDR3 contains 18 residues.

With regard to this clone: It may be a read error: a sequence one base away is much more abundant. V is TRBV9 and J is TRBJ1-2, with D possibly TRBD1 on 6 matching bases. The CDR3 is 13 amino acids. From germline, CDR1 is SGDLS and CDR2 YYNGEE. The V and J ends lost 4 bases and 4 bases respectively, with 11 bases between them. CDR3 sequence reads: CASSPAGAYGYTF. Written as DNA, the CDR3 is TGTGCCAGCAGCCCCGCAGGGGCCTATGGCTACACCTTC.

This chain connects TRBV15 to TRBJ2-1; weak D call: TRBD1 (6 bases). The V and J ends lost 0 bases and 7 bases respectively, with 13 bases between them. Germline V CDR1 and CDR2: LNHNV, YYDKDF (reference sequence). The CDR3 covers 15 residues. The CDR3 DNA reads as TGTGCCACCAGCAGAGAAGGGACACCGGATAATGAGCAGTTCTTC. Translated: CATSREGTPDNEQFF.

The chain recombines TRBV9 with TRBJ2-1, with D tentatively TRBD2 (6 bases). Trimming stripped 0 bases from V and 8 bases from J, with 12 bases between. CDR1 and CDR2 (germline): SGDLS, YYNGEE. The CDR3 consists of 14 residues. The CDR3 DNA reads TGTGCCAGCAGCGTAGGTTTGTGGGGGGATGAGCAGTTCTTC. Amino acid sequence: CASSVGLWGDEQFF. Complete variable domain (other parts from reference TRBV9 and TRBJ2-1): DSGVTQTPKHLITATGQRVTLRCSPRSGDLSVYWYQQSLDQGLQFLIQYYNGEERAKGNILERFSAQQFPDLHSELNLSSLELGDSALYFCASSVGLWGDEQFFGPGTRLTVL.

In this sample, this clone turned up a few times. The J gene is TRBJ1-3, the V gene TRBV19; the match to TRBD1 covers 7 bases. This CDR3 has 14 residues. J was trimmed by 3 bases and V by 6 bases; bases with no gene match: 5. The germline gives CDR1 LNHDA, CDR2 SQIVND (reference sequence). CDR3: CASSGTGDGNTIYF. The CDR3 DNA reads TGTGCCAGTAGCGGCACAGGGGATGGAAACACCATATATTTT.

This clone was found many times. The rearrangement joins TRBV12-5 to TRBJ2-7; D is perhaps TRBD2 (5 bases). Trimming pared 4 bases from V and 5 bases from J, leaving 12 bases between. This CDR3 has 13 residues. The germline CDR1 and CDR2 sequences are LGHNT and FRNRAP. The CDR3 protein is CASGSRGWNEQYF. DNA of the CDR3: TGTGCTAGTGGTTCACGGGGTTGGAACGAGCAGTACTTC.

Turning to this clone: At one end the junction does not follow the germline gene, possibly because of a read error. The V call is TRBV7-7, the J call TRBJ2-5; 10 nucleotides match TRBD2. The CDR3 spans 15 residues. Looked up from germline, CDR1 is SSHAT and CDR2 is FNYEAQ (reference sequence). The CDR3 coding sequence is TGTGCTAGCAGCTTTTTAGCGGGAGGCGGGGAGACCCAGTACTTC. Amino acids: CASSFLAGGGETQYF. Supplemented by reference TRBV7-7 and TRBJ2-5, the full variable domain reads GAGVSQSPRYKVTKRGQDVTLRCDPISSHATLYWYQQALGQGPEFLTYFNYEAQPDKSGLPSDRFSAERPEGSISTLTIQRTEQRDSAMYRCASSFLAGGGETQYFGPGTRLLVL.

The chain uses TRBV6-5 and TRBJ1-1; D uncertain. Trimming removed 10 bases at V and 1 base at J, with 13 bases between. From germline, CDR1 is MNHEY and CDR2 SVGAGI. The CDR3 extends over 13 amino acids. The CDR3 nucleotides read TGTGCCACTTACACGACACGGAACACTGAAGCTTTCTTT. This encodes CATYTTRNTEAFF.

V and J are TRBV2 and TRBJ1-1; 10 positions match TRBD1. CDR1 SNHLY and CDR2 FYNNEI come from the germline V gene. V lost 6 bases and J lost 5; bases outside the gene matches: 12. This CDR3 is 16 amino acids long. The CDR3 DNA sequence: TGTGCCAGCAGCTCCCCCCGGACAGGGGGGGGGACTGAAGCTTTCTTT. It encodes CASSSPRTGGGTEAFF. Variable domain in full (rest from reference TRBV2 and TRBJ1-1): EPEVTQTPSHQVTQMGQEVILRCVPISNHLYFYWYRQILGQKVEFLVSFYNNEISEKSEIFDDQFSVERPDGSNFTLKIRSTKLEDSAMYFCASSSPRTGGGTEAFFGQGTRLTVV.

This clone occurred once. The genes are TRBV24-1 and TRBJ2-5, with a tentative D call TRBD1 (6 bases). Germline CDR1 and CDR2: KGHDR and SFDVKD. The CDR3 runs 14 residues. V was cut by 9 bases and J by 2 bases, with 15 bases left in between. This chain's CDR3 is CATSLGRGQETQYF. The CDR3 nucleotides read TGTGCCACCTCGCTGGGCAGGGGTCAAGAGACCCAGTACTTC.

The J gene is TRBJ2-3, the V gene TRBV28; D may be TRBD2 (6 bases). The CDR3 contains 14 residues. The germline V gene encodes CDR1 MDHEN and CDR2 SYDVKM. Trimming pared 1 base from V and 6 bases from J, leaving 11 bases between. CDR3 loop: CASSLSGTRDTQYF. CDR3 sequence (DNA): TGTGCCAGCAGTTTATCGGGGACTCGGGATACGCAGTATTTT. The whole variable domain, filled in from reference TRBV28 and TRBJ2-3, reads DVKVTQSSRYLVKRTGEKVFLECVQDMDHENMFWYRQDPGLGLRLIYFSYDVKMKEKGDIPEGYSVSREKKERFSLILESASTNQTSMYLCASSLSGTRDTQYFGPGTRLTVL.

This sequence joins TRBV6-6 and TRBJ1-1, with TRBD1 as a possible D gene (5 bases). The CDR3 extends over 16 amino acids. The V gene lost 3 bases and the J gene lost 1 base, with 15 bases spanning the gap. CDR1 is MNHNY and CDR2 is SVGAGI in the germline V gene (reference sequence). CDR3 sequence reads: CASSYTPGSGNTEAFF. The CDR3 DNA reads TGTGCCAGCAGTTATACGCCAGGGTCCGGGAACACTGAAGCTTTCTTT.

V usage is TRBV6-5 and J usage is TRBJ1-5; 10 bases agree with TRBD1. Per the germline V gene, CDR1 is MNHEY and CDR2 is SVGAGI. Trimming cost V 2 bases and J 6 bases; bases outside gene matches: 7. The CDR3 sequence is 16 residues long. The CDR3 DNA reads TGTGCCAGCAGTTACCTAACCGGACAGGGGGGTCAGCCCCAGCATTTT. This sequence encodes CASSYLTGQGGQPQHF.

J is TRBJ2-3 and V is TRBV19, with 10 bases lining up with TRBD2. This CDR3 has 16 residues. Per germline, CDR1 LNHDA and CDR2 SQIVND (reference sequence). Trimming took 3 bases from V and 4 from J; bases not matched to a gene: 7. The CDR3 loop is CASSMWLAGVADTQYF. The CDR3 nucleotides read TGTGCCAGTAGTATGTGGCTAGCGGGGGTTGCAGATACGCAGTATTTT. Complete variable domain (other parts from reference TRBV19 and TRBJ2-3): DGGITQSPKYLFRKEGQNVTLSCEQNLNHDAMYWYRQDPGQGLRLIYYSQIVNDFQKGDIAEGYSVSREKKESFPLTVTSAQKNPTAFYLCASSMWLAGVADTQYFGPGTRLTVL.

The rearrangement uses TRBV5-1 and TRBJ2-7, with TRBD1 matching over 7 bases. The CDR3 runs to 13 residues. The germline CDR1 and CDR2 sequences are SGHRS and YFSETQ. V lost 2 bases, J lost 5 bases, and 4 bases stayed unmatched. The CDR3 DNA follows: TGCGCCAGCAGCTTAGACAGGGATGACGAGCAGTACTTC. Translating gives CASSLDRDDEQYF.